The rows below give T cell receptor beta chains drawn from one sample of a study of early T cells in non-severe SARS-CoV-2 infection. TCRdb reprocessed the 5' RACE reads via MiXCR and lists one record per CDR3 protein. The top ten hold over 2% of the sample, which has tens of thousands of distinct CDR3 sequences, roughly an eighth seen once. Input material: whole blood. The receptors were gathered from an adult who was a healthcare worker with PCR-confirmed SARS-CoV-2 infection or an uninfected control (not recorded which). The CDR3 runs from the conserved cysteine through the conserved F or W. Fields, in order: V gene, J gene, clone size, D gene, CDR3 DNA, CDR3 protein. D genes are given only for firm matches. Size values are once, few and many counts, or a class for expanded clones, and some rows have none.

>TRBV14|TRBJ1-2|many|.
TGTGCCAGCAGCGAGACGGACCTATATGGCTACACCTTC
CASSETDLYGYTF
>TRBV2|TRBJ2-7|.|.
TGTGCCAGCAGTGAAACGGCGGCAGTCTACGAGCAGTACTTC
CASSETAAVYEQYF
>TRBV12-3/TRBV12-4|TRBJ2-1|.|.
TGTGCCAGCACCCTAGGAGACTACAATGAGCAGTTCTTC
CASTLGDYNEQFF
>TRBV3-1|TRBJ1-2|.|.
TGTGCCAGCAGCCAATCTGGATCCACGAAGGGCTACACCTTC
CASSQSGSTKGYTF
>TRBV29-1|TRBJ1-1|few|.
TGCAGCGCCCGCTCGGGGCAGTCCCCTATGGGAGCTTTCTTT
CSARSGQSPMGAFF
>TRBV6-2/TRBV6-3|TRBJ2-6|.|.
TGTGCCAGCAATGGTCGGCGGGTCTCCCTCGCGGCCAACGTCCTGACTTTC
CASNGRRVSLAANVLTF
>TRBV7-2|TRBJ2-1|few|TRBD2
TGTGCCAGCAGCTTATTCCATAGCGGGGGGACTTACAATGAGCAGTTCTTC
CASSLFHSGGTYNEQFF
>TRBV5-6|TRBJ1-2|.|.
TGTGCCAGCAGCTTGGTGGAAGACGGTAACTATGGCTACACCTTC
CASSLVEDGNYGYTF
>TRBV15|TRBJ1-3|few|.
TGTGCCACCTCGGCGTCTGGAAACACCATATATTTT
CATSASGNTIYF
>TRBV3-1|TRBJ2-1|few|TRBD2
TGTGCCAGCTCGACTAGCGGGAGATTAGGCGATGAGCAGTTCTTC
CASSTSGRLGDEQFF
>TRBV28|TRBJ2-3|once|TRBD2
TGTGCCAGCAGGAGGAGACTAGCTTTCACAGATACGCAGTATTTT
CASRRRLAFTDTQYF
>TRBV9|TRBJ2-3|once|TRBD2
TGTGCCAGCAGCGCGACTAGCGGGATCGCAGATACGCAGTATTTT
CASSATSGIADTQYF
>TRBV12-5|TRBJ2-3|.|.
TGTGCTAGTGGCCTCACGAGGGGCACAGATACGCAGTATTTT
CASGLTRGTDTQYF
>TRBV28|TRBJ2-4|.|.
TGTGCCAGCAGTTTAATTGGCGGTGGGCGGCGGGGTCTAGCCAAAAACATTCAGTACTTC
CASSLIGGGRRGLAKNIQYF
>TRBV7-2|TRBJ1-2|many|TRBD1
TGTGCCAGCAGCCCCGGACAGGTCGGTCGTGGCTACACCTTC
CASSPGQVGRGYTF
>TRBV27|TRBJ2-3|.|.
TGTGCCAGCAGTTTAACGCCTAGCCAAATAGCAGATACGCAGTATTTT
CASSLTPSQIADTQYF
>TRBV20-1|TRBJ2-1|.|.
TGCAGTGCTAGTTTGGGCTATGAGCAGTTCTTC
CSASLGYEQFF
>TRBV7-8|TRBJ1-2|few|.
TGTGCCAGCAGCTTAGGAGGGAACGGCTACACCTTC
CASSLGGNGYTF
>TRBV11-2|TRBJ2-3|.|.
TGTGCCAGCAGCTCTATTCCTAGCACAGATACGCAGTATTTT
CASSSIPSTDTQYF
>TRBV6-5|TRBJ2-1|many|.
TGTGCCAGCAGTTACAATGGTGAGCAGTTCTTC
CASSYNGEQFF
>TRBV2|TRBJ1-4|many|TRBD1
TGTGCCAGCAGTGCTGCAGGGGGAACTAATGAAAAACTGTTTTTT
CASSAAGGTNEKLFF
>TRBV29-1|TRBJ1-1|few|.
TGCAGCGTTGCCCTCGGGGGTAGAACTGAAGCTTTCTTT
CSVALGGRTEAFF
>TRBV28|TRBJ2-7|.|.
TGTGCCCTCGGAGGACCTACCTACGAGCAGTACTTC
CALGGPTYEQYF
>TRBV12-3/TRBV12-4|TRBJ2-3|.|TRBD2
TGTGCCAGCACCCCGGCTAGCGGGGGAACAGATACGCAGTATTTT
CASTPASGGTDTQYF
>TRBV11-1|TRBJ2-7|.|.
TGTGCCAGCAGCTCCCCGCCCCCCTACGAGCAGTACTTC
CASSSPPPYEQYF
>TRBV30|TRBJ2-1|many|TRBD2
TGTGCCTGGACGGGCCAGCGGGGCCCCTACAATGAGCAGTTCTTC
CAWTGQRGPYNEQFF
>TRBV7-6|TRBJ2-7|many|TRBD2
TGTGCCAGCAGCGGCTATTGGTCGGGAGGGAGCTACGAGCAGTACTTC
CASSGYWSGGSYEQYF
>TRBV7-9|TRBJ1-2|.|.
TGTGCCAGCAGCTCCAAGGACAGCGCTTTACTCTACGGCTACACCTTC
CASSSKDSALLYGYTF
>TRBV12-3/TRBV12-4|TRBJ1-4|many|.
TGTGCCAGCAGTCCCCTGGCAGGGCGGAATGAAAAACTGTTTTTT
CASSPLAGRNEKLFF
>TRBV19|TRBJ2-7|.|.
TGTGCCAGTAGTTTCTCAGCGGACCTGACCTACGAGCAGTACTTC
CASSFSADLTYEQYF
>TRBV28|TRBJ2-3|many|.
TGTGCCAGCAGTTTAGGATTCGAAACAGATACGCAGTATTTT
CASSLGFETDTQYF
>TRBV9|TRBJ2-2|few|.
TGTGCCAGCAGCATCCGGGATACCGGGGAGCTGTTTTTT
CASSIRDTGELFF
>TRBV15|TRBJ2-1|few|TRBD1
TGTGCCACCAGCACAGGACAGGGGGCAGGTGAGCAGTTCTTC
CATSTGQGAGEQFF
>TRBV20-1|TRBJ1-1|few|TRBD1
TGCAGACCGGACAGGGGGAGCTCATCCCCTGAAGCTTTCTTT
CRPDRGSSSPEAFF
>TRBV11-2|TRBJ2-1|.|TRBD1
TGTGCCAGCAGCTTTCGGACAGGCGTAACCTACAATGAGCAGTTCTTC
CASSFRTGVTYNEQFF
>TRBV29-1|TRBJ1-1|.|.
TGCAGCGTTGAATCCGGCAGAAACACTGAAGCTTTCTTT
CSVESGRNTEAFF
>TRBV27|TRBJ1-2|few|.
TGTGCCAGCAGTTCCGACGAGACAGGCAGCTATGGCTACACCTTC
CASSSDETGSYGYTF
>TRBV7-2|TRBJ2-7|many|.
TGTGCCAGCAGCTTATTCCCTTACGAGCAGTACTTC
CASSLFPYEQYF
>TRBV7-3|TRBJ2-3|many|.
TGTGCCAGCAGCTTATCAGGGGCTGAAGATACGCAGTATTTT
CASSLSGAEDTQYF
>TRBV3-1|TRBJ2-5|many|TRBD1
TGTGCCAGCAGCCTCCGGGACAGGGCCGAAGAGACCCAGTACTTC
CASSLRDRAEETQYF
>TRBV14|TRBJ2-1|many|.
TGTGCCAGCAGCTACCGGGACTACAATGAGCAGTTCTTC
CASSYRDYNEQFF
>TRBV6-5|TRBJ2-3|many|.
TGTGCCAGCAGTTACGGGGATACGCAGTATTTT
CASSYGDTQYF
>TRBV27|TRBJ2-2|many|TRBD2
TGTGCCAGCAGTTTTTGGCGGGAGCTGACCGGGGAGCTGTTTTTT
CASSFWRELTGELFF
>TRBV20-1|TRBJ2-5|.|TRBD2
TGCAGTGCGGCTAGCGGACAAGAGACCCAGTACTTC
CSAASGQETQYF
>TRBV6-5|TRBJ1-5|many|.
TGTGCCAGCAGTTCTGGTCGGGGCAATCAGCCCCAGCATTTT
CASSSGRGNQPQHF
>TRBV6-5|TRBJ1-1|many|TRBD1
TGTGCCAGCAATGAACAGGGGGCCTGGACTGAAGCTTTCTTT
CASNEQGAWTEAFF
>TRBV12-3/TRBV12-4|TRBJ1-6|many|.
TGTGCCAGCAGAACTGGGGGCGATAATTCACCCCTCCACTTT
CASRTGGDNSPLHF
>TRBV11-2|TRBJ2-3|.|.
TGTGCCAGCAGCTTGGGCTATTTTACAGATACGCAGTATTTT
CASSLGYFTDTQYF
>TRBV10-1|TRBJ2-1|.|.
TGCGCCAGCAGCGCCGGGTCTTACAATGAGCAGTTCTTC
CASSAGSYNEQFF
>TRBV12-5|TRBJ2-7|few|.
TGTGCTAGTGGTTTAGGCGGGGCCAGGAACGAGCAGTACTTC
CASGLGGARNEQYF
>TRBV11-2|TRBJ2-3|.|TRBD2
TGTGCCAGCAGAAATCTAGCGGGGGAGGTTGCAGATACGCAGTATTTT
CASRNLAGEVADTQYF
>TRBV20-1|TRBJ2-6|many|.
TGCAGTGCTCTCCTCCCCACTGGGGCCAACGTCCTGACTTTC
CSALLPTGANVLTF
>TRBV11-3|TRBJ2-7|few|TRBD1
TGTGCCAGCCGTGAGGGGGCCTCGAACGAGCAGTACTTC
CASREGASNEQYF
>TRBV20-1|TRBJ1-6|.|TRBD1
TGCAGTGCATCTCAGGGGGCGAACTCACCCCTCCACTTT
CSASQGANSPLHF
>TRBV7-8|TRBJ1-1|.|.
TGTGCCAGCAGCTTAATCGCCTACACTGAAGCTTTCTTT
CASSLIAYTEAFF
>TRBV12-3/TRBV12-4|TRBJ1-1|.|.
TGTGCCAGCAGTTTAGACAGGTACGACACTGAAGCTTTCTTT
CASSLDRYDTEAFF
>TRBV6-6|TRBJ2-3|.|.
TGTGCCGGCGCGACAGCTGGGGGCACAGATACGCAGTATTTT
CAGATAGGTDTQYF
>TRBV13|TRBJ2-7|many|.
TGTGCCAGCAGCTCCCGCCTAGACCACTACGAGCAGTACTTC
CASSSRLDHYEQYF
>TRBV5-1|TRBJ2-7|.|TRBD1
TGCGCCAGCAGCCGCAACACGGGACAGGACACCCAGTACTTC
CASSRNTGQDTQYF
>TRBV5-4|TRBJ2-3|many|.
TGTGCCAGCAGCTTAAGGGACACCCGCACAGATACGCAGTATTTT
CASSLRDTRTDTQYF